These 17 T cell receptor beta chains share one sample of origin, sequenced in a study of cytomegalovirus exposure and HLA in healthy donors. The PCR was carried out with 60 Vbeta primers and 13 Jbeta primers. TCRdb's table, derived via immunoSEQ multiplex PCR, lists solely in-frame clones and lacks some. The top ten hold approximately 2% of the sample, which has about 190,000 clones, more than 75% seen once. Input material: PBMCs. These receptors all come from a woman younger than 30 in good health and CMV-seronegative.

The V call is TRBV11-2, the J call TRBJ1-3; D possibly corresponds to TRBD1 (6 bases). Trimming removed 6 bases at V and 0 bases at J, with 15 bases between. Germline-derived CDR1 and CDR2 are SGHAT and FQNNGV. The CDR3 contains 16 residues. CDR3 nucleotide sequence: TGTGCCAGCAGTCCGGACAGACTCTACTCTGGAAACACCATATATTTT. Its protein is CASSPDRLYSGNTIYF. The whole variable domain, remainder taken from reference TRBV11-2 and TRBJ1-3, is EAGVAQSPRYKIIEKRQSVAFWCNPISGHATLYWYQQILGQGPKLLIQFQNNGVVDDSQLPKDRFSAERLKGVDSTLKIQPAKLEDSAVYLCASSPDRLYSGNTIYFGEGSWLTVV.

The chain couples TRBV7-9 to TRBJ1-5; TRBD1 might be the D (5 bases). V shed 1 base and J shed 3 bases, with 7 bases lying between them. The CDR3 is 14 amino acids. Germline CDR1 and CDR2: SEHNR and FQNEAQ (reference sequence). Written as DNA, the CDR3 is TGTGCCAGCAGCTTAGGGACACCCAATCAGCCCCAGCATTTT. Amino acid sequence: CASSLGTPNQPQHF.

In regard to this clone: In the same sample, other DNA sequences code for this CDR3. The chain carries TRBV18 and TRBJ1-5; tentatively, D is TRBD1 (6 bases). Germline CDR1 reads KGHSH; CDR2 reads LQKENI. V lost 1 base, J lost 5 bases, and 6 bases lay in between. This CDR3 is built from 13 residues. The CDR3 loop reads CASSPQGDQPQHF. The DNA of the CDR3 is TGTGCCAGCTCACCACAGGGGGATCAGCCCCAGCATTTT. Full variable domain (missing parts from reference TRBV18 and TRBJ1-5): NAGVMQNPRHLVRRRGQEARLRCSPMKGHSHVYWYRQLPEEGLKFMVYLQKENIIDESGMPKERFSAEFPKEGPSILRIQQVVRGDSAAYFCASSPQGDQPQHFGDGTRLSIL.

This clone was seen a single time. CDR3 loop: CASSPQLAGSYNEQFF. CDR3 sequence (DNA): TGTGCCAGTAGTCCCCAGCTAGCGGGATCCTACAATGAGCAGTTCTTC. The chain employs TRBV19 and TRBJ2-1, with 9 bases aligning to TRBD2. V shed 5 bases and J 1 base; nucleotides not matched to a gene: 6. Germline V gene sequence: CDR1 LNHDA, CDR2 SQIVND (reference sequence). The CDR3 spans 16 residues.

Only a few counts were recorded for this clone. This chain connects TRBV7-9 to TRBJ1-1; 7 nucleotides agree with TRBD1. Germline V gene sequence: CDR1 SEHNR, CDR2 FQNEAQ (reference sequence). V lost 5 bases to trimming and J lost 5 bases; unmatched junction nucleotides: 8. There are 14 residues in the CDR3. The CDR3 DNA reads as TGTGCCAGCAGCCCAGGGGGTTATATAACTGAAGCTTTCTTT. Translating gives CASSPGGYITEAFF.

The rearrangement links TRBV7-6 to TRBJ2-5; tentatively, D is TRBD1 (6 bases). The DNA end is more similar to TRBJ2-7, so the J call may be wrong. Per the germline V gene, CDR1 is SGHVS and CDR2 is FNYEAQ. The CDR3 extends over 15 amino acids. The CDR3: CASSFAGTHDYEQYF. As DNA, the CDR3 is TGTGCCAGCAGCTTCGCCGGGACACACGACTACGAGCAGTACTTC.

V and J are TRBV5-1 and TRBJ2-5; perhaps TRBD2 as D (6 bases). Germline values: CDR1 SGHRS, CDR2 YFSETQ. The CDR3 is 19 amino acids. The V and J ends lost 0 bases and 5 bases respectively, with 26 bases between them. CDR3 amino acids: CASSLVRVAGLNVLETQYF. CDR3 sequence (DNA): TGCGCCAGCAGCTTGGTTCGGGTTGCGGGACTCAACGTATTGGAGACCCAGTACTTC.

The DNA for the CDR3 is TGTGCCAGCAGTTCGACAGGGGATTATGCTAACTATGGCTACACCTTC. Amino acids: CASSSTGDYANYGYTF. V and J are TRBV28 and TRBJ1-2; TRBD1 matches 8 bases. The CDR3 is 16 residues long. CDR1 and CDR2 (germline): MDHEN, SYDVKM. The V and J ends lost 4 bases and 0 bases, in that order; junction bases with no gene match: 7.

The chain's CDR3 is CAISRSGGQETQYF. For the CDR3, the DNA is TGTGCCATCAGCCGAAGCGGGGGGCAAGAGACCCAGTACTTC. The J gene is TRBJ2-5, the V gene TRBV10-3, with 9 bases lining up with TRBD2. Germline CDR1 reads ENHRY; CDR2 reads SYGVKD. Trimming at V came to 6 bases and at J to 2 bases, leaving 4 bases not matched to a gene. The CDR3 sequence is 14 residues long.

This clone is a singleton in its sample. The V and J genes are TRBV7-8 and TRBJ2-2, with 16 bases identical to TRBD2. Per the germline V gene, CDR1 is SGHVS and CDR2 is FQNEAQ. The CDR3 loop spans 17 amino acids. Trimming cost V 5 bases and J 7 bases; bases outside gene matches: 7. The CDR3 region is CASSRPGLAGGNGELFF. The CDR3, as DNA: TGTGCCAGCAGCCGTCCGGGACTAGCGGGAGGGAACGGGGAGCTGTTTTTT.

The DNA for the CDR3 is TGTGCCAGCAGCTCAACGGGCAGGGGTTTGGATACGCAGTATTTT. Translating gives CASSSTGRGLDTQYF. The V and J genes are TRBV7-9 and TRBJ2-3, with D possibly TRBD1 on 6 matching bases. The CDR3 spans 15 residues. Between the trimmed V and J ends, which lost 4 bases and 6 bases, there was a span of 17 bases. CDR1 is SEHNR, CDR2 FQNEAQ, per germline (reference sequence).

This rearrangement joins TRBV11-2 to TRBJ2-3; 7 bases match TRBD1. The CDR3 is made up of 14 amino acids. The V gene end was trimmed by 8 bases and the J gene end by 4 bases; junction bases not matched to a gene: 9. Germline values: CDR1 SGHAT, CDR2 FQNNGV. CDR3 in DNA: TGTGCCAGCTTAGGGGGCGCGGGCCCAGATACGCAGTATTTT. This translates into CASLGGAGPDTQYF.

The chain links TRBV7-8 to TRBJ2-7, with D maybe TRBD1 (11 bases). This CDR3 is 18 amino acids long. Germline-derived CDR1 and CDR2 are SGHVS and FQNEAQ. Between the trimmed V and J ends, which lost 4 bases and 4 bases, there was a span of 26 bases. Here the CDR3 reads CASSSGTGGGTSAYEQYF. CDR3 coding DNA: TGTGCCAGCAGCTCAGGGACAGGGGGGGGGACTAGCGCTTACGAGCAGTACTTC.

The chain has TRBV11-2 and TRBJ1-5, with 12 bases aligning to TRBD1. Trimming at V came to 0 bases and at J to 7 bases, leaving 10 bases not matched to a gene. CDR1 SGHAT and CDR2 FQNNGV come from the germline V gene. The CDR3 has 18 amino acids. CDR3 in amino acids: CASSLDPGQGASRQPQHF. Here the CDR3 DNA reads TGTGCCAGCAGCTTAGATCCGGGACAGGGGGCGAGCAGACAGCCCCAGCATTTT.

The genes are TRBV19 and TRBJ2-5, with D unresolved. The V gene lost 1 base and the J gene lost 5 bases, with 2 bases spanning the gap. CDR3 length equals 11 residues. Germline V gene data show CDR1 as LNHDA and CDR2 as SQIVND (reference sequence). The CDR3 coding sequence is TGTGCCAGTAGTATAGCGGAGACCCAGTACTTC. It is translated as CASSIAETQYF.

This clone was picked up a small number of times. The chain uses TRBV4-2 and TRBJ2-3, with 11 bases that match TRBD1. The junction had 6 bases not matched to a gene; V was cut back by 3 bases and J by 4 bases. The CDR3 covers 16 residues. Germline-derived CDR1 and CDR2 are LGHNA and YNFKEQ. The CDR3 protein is CASSQDRTGGADTQYF. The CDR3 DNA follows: TGTGCCAGCAGCCAGGACCGGACAGGGGGCGCAGATACGCAGTATTTT.

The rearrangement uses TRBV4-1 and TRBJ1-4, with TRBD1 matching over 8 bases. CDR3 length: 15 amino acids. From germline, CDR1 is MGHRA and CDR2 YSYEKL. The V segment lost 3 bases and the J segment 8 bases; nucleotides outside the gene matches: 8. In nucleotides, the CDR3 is TGCGCCAGCAGCCATCAGACAGGGGTAGAAGAAAAACTGTTTTTT. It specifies CASSHQTGVEEKLFF.